What follows is one TCR beta chain and its context. The data were taken from a study of T cells in localized non-small cell lung cancer. Some clones are missing from TCRdb's copy, which holds only in-frame ones; the method was immunoSEQ multiplex PCR. The sample records about 23,000 clones, roughly 90% being singletons. The CDR3 runs to 13 residues. Germline V lookup: CDR1 LGHNA, CDR2 YSLEER. Trimming took 4 bases from V and 4 from J, leaving 10 bases between them. Sequenced here: peripheral blood, sampled before any cancer treatment. V and J are TRBV4-3 and TRBJ2-5; D possibly corresponds to TRBD1 (5 bases). The sequence was obtained from an older male donor with stage I squamous cell lung carcinoma. The CDR3 coding sequence is TGCGCCAGCAGCCGGGGCTTCGGAGAGACCCAGTACTTC. Protein product: CASSRGFGETQYF.